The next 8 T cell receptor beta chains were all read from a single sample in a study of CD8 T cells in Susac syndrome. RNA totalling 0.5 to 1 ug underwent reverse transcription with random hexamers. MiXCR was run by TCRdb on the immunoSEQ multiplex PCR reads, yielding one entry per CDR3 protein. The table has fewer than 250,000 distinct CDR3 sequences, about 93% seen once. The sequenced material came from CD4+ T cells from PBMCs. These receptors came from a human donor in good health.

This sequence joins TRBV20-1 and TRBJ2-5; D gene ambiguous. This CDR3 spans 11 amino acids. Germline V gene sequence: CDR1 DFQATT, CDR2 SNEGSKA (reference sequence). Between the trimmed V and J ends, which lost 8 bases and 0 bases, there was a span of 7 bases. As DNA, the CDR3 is TGCAGTTTCGTTCACCAAGAGACCCAGTACTTC. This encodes CSFVHQETQYF.

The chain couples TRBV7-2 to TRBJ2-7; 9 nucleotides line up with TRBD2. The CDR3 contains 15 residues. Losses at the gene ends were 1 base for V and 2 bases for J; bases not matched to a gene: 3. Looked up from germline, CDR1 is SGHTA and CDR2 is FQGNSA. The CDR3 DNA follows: TGTGCCAGCAGCTTAGGCGGGGGGGGTACCTACGAGCAGTACGTC. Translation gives CASSLGGGGTYEQYV.

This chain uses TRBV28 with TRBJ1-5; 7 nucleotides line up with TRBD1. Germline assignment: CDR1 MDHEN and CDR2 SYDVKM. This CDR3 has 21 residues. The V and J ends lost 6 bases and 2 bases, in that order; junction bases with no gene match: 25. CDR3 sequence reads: CASSRTHRGSFSSFRNQPQHF. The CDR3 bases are TGTGCCAGCAGCCGAACGCACAGGGGTTCGTTTTCTTCCTTTCGCAATCAGCCCCAGCATTTT.

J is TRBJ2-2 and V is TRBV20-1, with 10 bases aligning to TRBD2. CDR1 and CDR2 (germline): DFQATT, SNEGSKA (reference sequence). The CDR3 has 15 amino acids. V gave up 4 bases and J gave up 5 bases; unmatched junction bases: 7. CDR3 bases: TGCAGTGCTACCCCTAGCGGGGGTGGGACCGGGGAGCTGTTTTTT. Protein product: CSATPSGGGTGELFF.

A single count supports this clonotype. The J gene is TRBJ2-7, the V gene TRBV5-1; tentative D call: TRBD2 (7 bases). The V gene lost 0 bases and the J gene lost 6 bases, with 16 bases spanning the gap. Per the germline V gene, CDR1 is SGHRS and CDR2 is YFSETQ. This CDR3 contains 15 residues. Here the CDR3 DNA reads TGCGCCAGCAGCTTGGAGGGGGGGCCTTCCACCGAGCAGTACGTC. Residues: CASSLEGGPSTEQYV.

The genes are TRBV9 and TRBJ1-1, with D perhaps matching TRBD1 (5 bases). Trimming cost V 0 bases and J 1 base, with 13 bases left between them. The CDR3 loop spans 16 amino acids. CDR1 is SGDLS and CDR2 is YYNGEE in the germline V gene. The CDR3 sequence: CASSVVPNRRNTEAFF. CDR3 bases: TGTGCCAGCAGCGTAGTACCCAACAGGAGGAACACTGAAGCTTTCTTT.

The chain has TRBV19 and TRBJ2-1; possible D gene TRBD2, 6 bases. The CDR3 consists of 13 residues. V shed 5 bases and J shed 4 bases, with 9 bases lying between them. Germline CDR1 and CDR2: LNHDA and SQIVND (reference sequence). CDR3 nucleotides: TGTGCCAGTAGTCGGGGGACTTACAATGAGCAGTTCTTC. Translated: CASSRGTYNEQFF.

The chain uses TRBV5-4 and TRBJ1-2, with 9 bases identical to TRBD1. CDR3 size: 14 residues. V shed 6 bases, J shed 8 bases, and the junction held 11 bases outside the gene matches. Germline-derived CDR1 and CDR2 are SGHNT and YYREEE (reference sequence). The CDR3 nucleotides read TGTGCCAGCATCCCACAGGGGGCGGCTAAAGGCTACACCTTC. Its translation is CASIPQGAAKGYTF.